This T cell receptor beta chain was recovered during a study of identical twins. General study findings and limits: Twin-shared out-of-frame alpha sequences showed excess low generation probability. Reduced insertions were recorded for abundant cord blood beta clonotypes, with no such pattern in memory repertoires. The same donors were not followed; conclusions instead depended on cross-sectional statistical analysis.

Germline-derived CDR1 and CDR2 are LGHNA and YSLEER. There are 16 residues in the CDR3. Trimming stripped 0 bases from V and 6 bases from J, with 14 bases between. All donors comprised healthy Caucasians. There are a few counts of this clonotype. Its matching antigen is unknown. MiXCR was run by TCRdb on the 5' RACE reads, yielding one entry per CDR3 protein. The data show around 470,000 distinct CDR3 sequences, 13% to 15% seen once. These records were also assigned to another study, of yellow fever vaccine responses in identical twins.

The sequenced material came from CD4+ T cells sorted from blood. The sequence derives from a woman under 30 in good health. The chain couples TRBV4-3 to TRBJ1-4, with unresolved D. CDR3 in DNA: TGCGCCAGCAGCCAAGATCCACCCCCCGGCTATGAAAAACTGTTTTTT. It yields the protein CASSQDPPPGYEKLFF.